The clone carrying this T cell receptor beta chain was seen at least ten times. Its antigen is unknown. Trimming took 8 bases from V and 9 from J, leaving 17 bases between them. This CDR3 spans 14 amino acids. CDR1 MNHEY and CDR2 SVGAGI come from the germline V gene. The sample is drawn from a study of T cell repertoires in cytomegalovirus infection. Study overall: CMV infection together with matching HLA type was indicated by public TCR beta signatures. General study findings and limits: Ex vivo, HLA-C-restricted CMV-specific TCR beta clonotypes prevailed over the rest of the response. Identification of carriers of CMV plus the relevant HLA was achieved through cumulative public TCR beta family frequency.

TCRdb called the reads again in MiXCR, with one record for every CDR3 protein. This sample carries hundreds of thousands of distinct CDR3 sequences, approximately 10% of them seen once, and the ten largest clones take approximately 2.3%. The sequencing sample was made of PBMCs. This clonotype was sampled from a human donor in good health (CMV status not recorded). Some clones in this sample may be carry-over from other donors' samples. The chain has TRBV6-5 and TRBJ1-6, with D maybe TRBD1 (6 bases). The CDR3 region is CASRRKQGLSPLHF. The CDR3 DNA sequence: TGTGCCAGCCGAAGGAAGCAGGGGCTTTCACCCCTCCACTTT.